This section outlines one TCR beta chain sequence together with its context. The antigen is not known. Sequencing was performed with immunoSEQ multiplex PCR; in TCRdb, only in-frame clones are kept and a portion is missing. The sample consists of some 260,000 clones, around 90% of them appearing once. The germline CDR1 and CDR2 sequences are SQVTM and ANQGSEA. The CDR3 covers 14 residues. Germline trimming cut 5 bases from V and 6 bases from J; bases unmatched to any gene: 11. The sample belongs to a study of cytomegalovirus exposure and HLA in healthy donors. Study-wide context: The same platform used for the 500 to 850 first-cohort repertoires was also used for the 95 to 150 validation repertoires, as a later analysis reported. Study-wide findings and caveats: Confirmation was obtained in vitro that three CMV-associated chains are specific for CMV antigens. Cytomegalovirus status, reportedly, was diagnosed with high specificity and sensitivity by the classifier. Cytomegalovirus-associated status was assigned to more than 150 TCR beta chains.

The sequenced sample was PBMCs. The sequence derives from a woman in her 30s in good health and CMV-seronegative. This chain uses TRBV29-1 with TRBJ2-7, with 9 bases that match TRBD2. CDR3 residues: CSVLPGLAVSEQYF. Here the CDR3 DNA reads TGCAGCGTTTTACCGGGACTAGCAGTAAGCGAGCAGTACTTC.